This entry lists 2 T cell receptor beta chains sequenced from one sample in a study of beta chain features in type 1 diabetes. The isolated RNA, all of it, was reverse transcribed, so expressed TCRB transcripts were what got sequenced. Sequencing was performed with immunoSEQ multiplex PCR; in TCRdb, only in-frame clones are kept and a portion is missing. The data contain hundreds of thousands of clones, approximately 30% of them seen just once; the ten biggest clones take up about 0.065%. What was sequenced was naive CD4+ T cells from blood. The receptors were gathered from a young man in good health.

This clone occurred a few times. The chain's CDR3 is CSVEYRTDSNYGYTF. DNA for the CDR3: TGCAGCGTGGAATACCGGACAGATTCGAACTATGGCTACACCTTC. The chain is built from TRBV29-1 and TRBJ1-2; the D gene is possibly TRBD1 (6 bases). Trimming took 6 bases from V and 2 from J, leaving 19 bases between them. The CDR3 is 15 residues long. The germline V gene has CDR1 SQVTM and CDR2 ANQGSEA. Full variable domain (remainder filled in from reference TRBV29-1 and TRBJ1-2): SAVISQKPSRDICQRGTSLTIQCQVDSQVTMMFWYRQQPGQSLTLIATANQGSEATYESGFVIDKFPISRPNLTFSTLTVSNMSPEDSSIYLCSVEYRTDSNYGYTFGSGTRLTVV.

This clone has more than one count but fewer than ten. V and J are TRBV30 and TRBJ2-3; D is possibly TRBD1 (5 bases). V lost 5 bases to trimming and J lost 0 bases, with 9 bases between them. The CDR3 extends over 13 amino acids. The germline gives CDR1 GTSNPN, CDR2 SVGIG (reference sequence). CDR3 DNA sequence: TGTGCCTGGGTCAGGGTTAGCACAGATACGCAGTATTTT. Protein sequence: CAWVRVSTDTQYF.